Presented here are 9 T cell receptor beta chains from one specimen sequenced in a study of T cell changes during pregnancy in multiple sclerosis. The method was immunoSEQ multiplex PCR; TCRdb's version includes in-frame clones alone and lacks a portion of them. This sample carries roughly 89,000 clones, 90% to 95% of them seen once, and the ten largest clones take about 2%. Sequencing was performed on peripheral blood, taken in the third trimester of pregnancy. The receptors derive from a female donor with multiple sclerosis, enrolled in a pregnancy study.

This chain links TRBV27 with TRBJ1-5; no clear D. V was shortened by 6 bases and J by 2 bases, with 11 bases between the two germline ends. The CDR3 totals 14 residues. Per germline, CDR1 MNHEY and CDR2 SMNVEV (reference sequence). For the CDR3, the DNA is TGTGCCAGCAGAACCAACGGGGGCAATCAGCCCCAGCATTTT. Protein product: CASRTNGGNQPQHF.

The chain employs TRBV19 and TRBJ1-5; the D is unclear. Germline values: CDR1 LNHDA, CDR2 SQIVND (reference sequence). Trimming shortened V by 1 base and J by 11 bases, and 18 bases separated the two germline ends. The CDR3 contains 15 residues. The CDR3 coding sequence is TGTGCCAGTAGTATAGCCGTTGGAGGGCCCCCGTCCCAGCATTTT. Translation: CASSIAVGGPPSQHF.

The CDR3 spells CASSLKQGTEAFF. The CDR3 DNA reads as TGTGCCAGCAGCTTAAAACAGGGCACTGAAGCTTTCTTT. The chain joins TRBV7-2 to TRBJ1-1; perhaps TRBD1 as D (6 bases). Trimming cost V 2 bases and J 4 bases, with 8 bases left between them. This CDR3 region has 13 residues. CDR1 and CDR2 (germline): SGHTA, FQGNSA.

This chain connects TRBV30 to TRBJ2-7; TRBD2 matches at 14 bases. With 3 bases clipped from V and 7 bases from J, the junction kept 5 bases outside the gene matches. The CDR3 loop spans 14 amino acids. Germline lookup yields CDR1 GTSNPN and CDR2 SVGIG (reference sequence). For the CDR3, the DNA is TGTGCCTGGAGCGTTGGACTAGCGGGAGGTGAGCAGTACTTC. This codes for CAWSVGLAGGEQYF.

CDR3 loop: CSVHPGQGSEQYF. As DNA, the CDR3 is TGCAGCGTTCACCCGGGACAGGGGTCCGAGCAGTACTTC. The chain links TRBV29-1 to TRBJ2-7; 10 bases align to TRBD1. V shed 5 bases, J shed 6 bases, and the junction held 7 bases outside the gene matches. The CDR3 is 13 residues long. CDR1 and CDR2 from the germline V gene are SQVTM and ANQGSEA.

This chain links TRBV10-3 with TRBJ1-2; D might be TRBD1 (5 bases). In germline, CDR1 is ENHRY, CDR2 SYGVKD. Trimming removed 9 bases from V and 6 bases from J, with 17 bases in between. The CDR3 loop spans 13 amino acids. The CDR3 loop reads CAMGPGGIDGYTF. DNA of the CDR3: TGTGCCATGGGTCCCGGGGGTATAGATGGCTACACCTTC.

This chain uses TRBV15 with TRBJ2-3, with D maybe TRBD1 (6 bases). Trimming stripped 11 bases from V and 1 base from J, with 10 bases between. The germline V gene encodes CDR1 LNHNV and CDR2 YYDKDF (reference sequence). The CDR3 sequence is 12 residues long. Here the CDR3 DNA reads TGTGCCGCCCGACAGGGCACAGATACGCAGTATTTT. Translating gives CAARQGTDTQYF.

This sequence joins TRBV5-6 and TRBJ2-3; D might be TRBD2 (6 bases). In germline, CDR1 is SGHDT, CDR2 YYEEEE. V was shortened by 1 base and J by 2 bases, with 14 bases between the two germline ends. This CDR3 is 16 amino acids long. CDR3 loop: CASSLPGREDTDTQYF. In nucleotides, the CDR3 is TGTGCCAGCAGCTTGCCTGGGCGGGAAGACACAGATACGCAGTATTTT.

This chain joins TRBV12-5 and TRBJ2-1, with 9 bases identical to TRBD1. The trim removed 4 bases at V and 6 bases at J, leaving 7 bases unmatched. Germline V gene data show CDR1 as LGHNT and CDR2 as FRNRAP. The CDR3 is 15 residues long. This chain's CDR3 is CASGSTGTGPNEQFF. CDR3 nucleotide sequence: TGTGCTAGTGGTTCCACCGGGACAGGGCCCAATGAGCAGTTCTTC.